The text below deals with one T cell receptor beta chain. Its antigen is not known. Per germline, CDR1 MNHEY and CDR2 SVGAGI. The CDR3 has 14 amino acids. The sample comes from a study of post-analysis software for immune sequencing data. Carried by the TCR beta cDNA libraries were unique molecular identifiers. From the PCR reads, TCRdb called clonotypes with MiXCR, one entry per CDR3 protein. The sample yields hundreds of thousands of distinct CDR3 sequences, 30% to 45% seen once. Study-wide results and limits: Among a few TRBV segments more frequent in patients than controls were TRBV5-6, TRBV5-1 and TRBV20-1.

Specimen: blood. The chain uses TRBV6-5 and TRBJ2-4; possible D gene TRBD2, 5 bases. The J call may be wrong; the DNA end is better matched by TRBJ2-7. The source of this sequence is a girl aged 2 to 10 with multiple sclerosis. DNA for the CDR3: TGTGCCAGCAGTTACTCGAGGGCCCCCTACGAGCAGTACTTC. Residues: CASSYSRAPYEQYF.